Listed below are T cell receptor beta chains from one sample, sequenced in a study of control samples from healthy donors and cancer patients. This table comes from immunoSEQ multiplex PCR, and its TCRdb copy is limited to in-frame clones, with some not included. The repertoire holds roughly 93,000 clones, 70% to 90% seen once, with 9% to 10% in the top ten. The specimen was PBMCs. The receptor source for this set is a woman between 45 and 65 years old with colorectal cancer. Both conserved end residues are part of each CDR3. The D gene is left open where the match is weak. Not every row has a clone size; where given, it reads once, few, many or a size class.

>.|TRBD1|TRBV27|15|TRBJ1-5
CASSSTGEGNQPQHF
TGTGCCAGCAGTTCTACAGGGGAGGGCAATCAGCCCCAGCATTTT
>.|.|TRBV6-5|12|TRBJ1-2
CASTRGVGGYTF
TGTGCCAGCACCCGGGGGGTAGGGGGCTACACCTTC
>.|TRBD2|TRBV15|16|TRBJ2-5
CATSREASGPAETQYF
TGTGCCACCAGCAGAGAAGCTAGCGGGCCCGCGGAGACCCAGTACTTC
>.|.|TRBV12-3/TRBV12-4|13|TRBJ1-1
CASTQYYNTEAFF
TGTGCCAGCACCCAGTATTATAACACTGAAGCTTTCTTT
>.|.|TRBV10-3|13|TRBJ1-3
CAIRQGAGNTIYF
TGTGCCATCAGGCAGGGCGCTGGAAACACCATATATTTT
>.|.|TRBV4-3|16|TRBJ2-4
CASSQETGIAKNIQYF
TGCGCCAGCAGCCAAGAGACGGGCATAGCCAAAAACATTCAGTACTTC
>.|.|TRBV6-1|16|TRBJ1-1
CASSVPGNRLNTEAFF
TGTGCCAGCAGTGTCCCCGGGAACAGGTTGAACACTGAAGCTTTCTTT
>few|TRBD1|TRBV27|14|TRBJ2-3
CASSSGQGTDTQYF
TGTGCCAGCAGTTCCGGACAGGGCACAGATACGCAGTATTTT
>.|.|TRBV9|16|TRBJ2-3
CASSVVARTSTDTQYF
TGTGCCAGCAGCGTAGTGGCGAGAACTAGCACAGATACGCAGTATTTT
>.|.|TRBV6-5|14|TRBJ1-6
CASSEGNENSPLHF
TGTGCCAGCTCAGAGGGTAACGAAAATTCACCCCTCCACTTT
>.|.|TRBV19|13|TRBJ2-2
CASSILNTGELFF
TGTGCCAGTAGTATATTGAACACCGGGGAGCTGTTTTTT
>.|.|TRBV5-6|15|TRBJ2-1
CASSLGLNSYNEQFF
TGTGCCAGCAGCTTGGGGCTAAACTCCTACAATGAGCAGTTCTTC
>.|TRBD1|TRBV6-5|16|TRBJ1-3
CASSYSRQGRRNTIYF
TGTGCCAGCAGTTACTCGAGACAGGGGCGCCGCAACACCATATATTTT
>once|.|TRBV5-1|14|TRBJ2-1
CASSLGQGGDEQFF
TGCGCCAGCAGCTTGGGACAGGGAGGCGATGAGCAGTTCTTC
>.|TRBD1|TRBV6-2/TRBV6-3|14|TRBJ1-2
CASSATGTGHGYTF
TGTGCCAGCAGTGCAACCGGGACAGGGCATGGCTACACCTTC
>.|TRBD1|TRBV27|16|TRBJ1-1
CASRPGTGRLNTEAFF
TGTGCCAGCAGACCCGGGACAGGGCGGTTGAACACTGAAGCTTTCTTT
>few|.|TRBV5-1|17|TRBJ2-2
CASSTGPQVGGAGELFF
TGCGCCAGCAGCACCGGCCCGCAGGTGGGGGGTGCCGGGGAGCTGTTTTTT
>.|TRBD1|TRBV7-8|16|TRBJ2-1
CASSLRPGQTYNEQFF
TGTGCCAGCAGCTTGCGACCGGGACAGACCTACAATGAGCAGTTCTTC
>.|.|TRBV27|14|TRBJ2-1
CASSFEAVGDEQFF
TGTGCCAGCAGTTTTGAGGCGGTCGGGGATGAGCAGTTCTTC
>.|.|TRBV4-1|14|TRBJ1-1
CASSQVPRNTEAFF
TGCGCCAGCAGCCAAGTCCCCAGGAACACTGAAGCTTTCTTT
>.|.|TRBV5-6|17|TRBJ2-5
CASSLKRAGEIKETQYF
TGTGCCAGCAGCTTGAAGAGGGCAGGGGAAATTAAGGAGACCCAGTACTTC
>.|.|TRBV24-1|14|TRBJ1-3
CATSEGSSGNTIYF
TGTGCCACCAGTGAGGGGAGCTCTGGAAACACCATATATTTT
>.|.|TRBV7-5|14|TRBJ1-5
CVRSSRDSNQPQHF
TGTGTCAGAAGCTCCCGGGATAGCAATCAGCCCCAGCATTTT
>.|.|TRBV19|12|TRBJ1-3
CASKGSGNTIYF
TGTGCCAGTAAAGGGTCTGGAAACACCATATATTTT
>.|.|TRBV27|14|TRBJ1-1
CASRSQGTYTEAFF
TGTGCCAGCAGATCACAGGGTACTTACACTGAAGCTTTCTTT
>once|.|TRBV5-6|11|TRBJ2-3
CASGMGDTQYF
TGTGCCAGCGGGATGGGGGATACGCAGTATTTT
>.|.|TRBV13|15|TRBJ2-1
CASTHSGAGYNEQFF
TGTGCCAGCACTCACTCAGGGGCGGGGTACAATGAGCAGTTCTTC
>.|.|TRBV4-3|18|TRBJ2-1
CASSQDLGAPSSYNEQFF
TGCGCCAGCAGCCAAGACTTGGGGGCCCCTAGCTCCTACAATGAGCAGTTCTTC
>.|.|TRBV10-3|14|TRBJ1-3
CAISEREAGNTIYF
TGTGCCATCAGTGAAAGGGAGGCTGGAAACACCATATATTTT
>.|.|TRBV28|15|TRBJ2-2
CASSVAGESTGELFF
TGTGCCAGCAGTGTCGCGGGCGAAAGCACCGGGGAGCTGTTTTTT